The 18 T cell receptor beta chains reported below all come from one sample, sequenced in a study of blood T cells in healthy people across ages. A J-beta primer mix and a sample-barcoded 5' primer were used in a second PCR of roughly 6 to 12 cycles. One entry per CDR3 protein, called by TCRdb with MiXCR from the 5' RACE reads. The profile covers under 850,000 distinct CDR3 sequences, with 35% to 40% appearing a single time and about an eighth taken by the ten largest. Specimen: blood. These receptors all come from a man younger than 35 in good health.

The table lists this clonotype with a few counts. The rearrangement joins TRBV5-5 to TRBJ1-1; D ambiguous. CDR1 is SGHKS and CDR2 is YYEKEE in the germline V gene (reference sequence). The CDR3 is made up of 15 amino acids. Deletions cut 3 bases from V and 1 base from J, with 13 bases between. This chain's CDR3 is CASSYGFGENTEAFF. CDR3 in DNA: TGTGCCAGCAGCTATGGGTTCGGGGAGAACACTGAAGCTTTCTTT.

Of note for this clonotype: A much larger clone differs by one base, so this may be a read error. The chain uses TRBV7-8 and TRBJ1-2; tentative D call: TRBD1 (5 bases). Germline V lookup: CDR1 SGHVS, CDR2 FQNEAQ. V was pared by 7 bases and J by 5 bases, with 14 bases between. The CDR3 totals 13 residues. CDR3 DNA: TGTGCCAGCAACTCTCCGGGACTATATGGCTACACCTTC. It translates to CASNSPGLYGYTF. The full variable domain, completed using reference TRBV7-8 and TRBJ1-2, is GAGVSQSPRYKVAKRGQDVALRCDPISGHVSLFWYQQALGQGPEFLTYFQNEAQLDKSGLPSDRFFAERPEGSVSTLKIQRTQQEDSAVYLCASNSPGLYGYTFGSGTRLTVV.

A remark on this clonotype: A read error may explain this, as a much larger clone is one base away. The chain couples TRBV4-1 to TRBJ2-5; D remains ambiguous. Trimming stripped 3 bases from V and 11 bases from J, with 19 bases between. Germline values: CDR1 MGHRA, CDR2 YSYEKL. The CDR3 consists of 14 residues. The DNA for the CDR3 is TGCGCCAGCAGCCAGACGAACTTATACAATGAGCAGTACTTC. Protein product: CASSQTNLYNEQYF.

This chain connects TRBV4-1 to TRBJ2-6, with 9 bases matching TRBD1. Trimming removed 4 bases from V and 0 bases from J; junction bases left unmatched: 13. CDR1 is MGHRA, CDR2 YSYEKL, per germline. The CDR3 contains 20 residues. The CDR3 DNA reads as TGCGCCAGCAGCCCAGATAAAGGACAGGGGTTTAGCTCTGGGGCCAACGTCCTGACTTTC. It encodes CASSPDKGQGFSSGANVLTF.

The chain links TRBV15 to TRBJ1-3, with 7 nucleotides matching TRBD1. The CDR3 covers 17 residues. CDR1 and CDR2 from the germline V gene are LNHNV and YYDKDF (reference sequence). V shed 2 bases, J shed 2 bases, and the junction held 9 bases outside the gene matches. CDR3 loop: CATSRPYRGLPGNTIYF. CDR3 coding DNA: TGTGCCACCAGCAGACCATACAGGGGCCTTCCTGGAAACACCATATATTTT.

This clonotype was found a few times. The chain couples TRBV4-3 to TRBJ1-6; D is unresolved. With 4 bases removed from V and 7 bases from J, the gap between germline ends came to 17 bases. The CDR3 contains 16 residues. CDR1 is LGHNA, CDR2 YSLEER, per germline. This CDR3 reads CASSPGKGLGNSPLHF. The CDR3 DNA follows: TGCGCCAGCAGCCCTGGCAAGGGCCTGGGGAATTCACCCCTCCACTTT.

The chain recombines TRBV27 with TRBJ1-1, with D maybe TRBD1 (5 bases). Germline CDR1 MNHEY, CDR2 SMNVEV (reference sequence). The CDR3 extends over 13 amino acids. Trimming removed 6 bases from V and 4 bases from J, with 12 bases in between. CDR3 loop: CASSIVGGTEAFF. The CDR3 bases are TGTGCCAGCAGCATCGTGGGGGGCACTGAAGCTTTCTTT.

To note about this clonotype: Just one base apart from a much larger clone, this may be a read error. CDR3 region: CASSLAAEHGKNIQYF. The DNA for the CDR3 is TGTGCCAGCAGTTTAGCGGCCGAGCACGGCAAAAACATTCAGTACTTC. This chain uses TRBV12-3 or TRBV12-4 with TRBJ2-4; unclear D gene. Trimming shortened V by 0 bases and J by 3 bases, and 12 bases separated the two germline ends. The CDR3 totals 16 residues.

V gene TRBV6-2 or TRBV6-3 combines with J gene TRBJ2-5; maybe TRBD2 (5 bases). Trimming stripped 0 bases from V and 7 bases from J, with 9 bases between. The CDR3 totals 13 residues. The germline V gene has CDR1 MNHEY and CDR2 SVGEGT. The CDR3 here is CASSYSSGRTQYF. The CDR3, as DNA: TGTGCCAGCAGTTACTCCTCGGGGAGGACCCAGTACTTC.

V gene TRBV3-1 combines with J gene TRBJ1-2; D unclear. Trimming cost V 0 bases and J 0 bases, with 11 bases left between them. The CDR3 runs 16 residues. Germline CDR1 is LGHDT and CDR2 is YNNKEL (reference sequence). CDR3 coding DNA: TGTGCCAGCAGCCAAGATGTTCCGGAAGCTAACTATGGCTACACCTTC. Translation: CASSQDVPEANYGYTF.

In its sample, this clonotype was seen many times. The chain has TRBV10-3 and TRBJ2-7; D is perhaps TRBD1 (5 bases). Trimming took off 7 bases at V and 1 base at J, with 11 bases between the two ends. The CDR3 runs to 13 residues. Germline CDR1 ENHRY, CDR2 SYGVKD. CDR3 protein: CAINGRTSYEQYF. CDR3 DNA: TGTGCCATCAATGGCAGGACATCCTACGAGCAGTACTTC.

J is TRBJ2-1 and V is TRBV11-1; D is unresolved. The ends were cut back, 3 bases at V and 4 bases at J, with 7 bases in the middle. CDR3 size: 13 residues. The V gene's germline CDR1 is SGHAT and CDR2 FQDESV (reference sequence). In DNA form, the CDR3 reads TGTGCCAGCAGCTTTCTCCAATACAATGAGCAGTTCTTC. This translates into CASSFLQYNEQFF.

In its sample, this clonotype was seen a few times. The junction shows a germline mismatch at one end, possibly a read error. The chain couples TRBV20-1 to TRBJ1-5, with TRBD1 as a possible D gene (6 bases). The CDR3 extends over 14 amino acids. Germline CDR1 is DFQATT and CDR2 is SNEGSKA (reference sequence). The CDR3 reads CSARDRDNNQPQHF. The CDR3 DNA sequence: TGCAGTGCTCGAGACCGGGACAACAATCAGCCCCAGCATTTT.

The chain carries TRBV4-2 and TRBJ1-1; D not certain. V lost 0 bases to trimming and J lost 10 bases, with 3 bases between them. The CDR3 runs to 10 residues. CDR1 and CDR2 (germline): LGHNA, YNFKEQ. The CDR3 nucleotides are TGTGCCAGCAGCCAAGACGTAGCTTTCTTT. It is translated as CASSQDVAFF.

The chain couples TRBV12-3 or TRBV12-4 to TRBJ1-1, with 8 bases aligning to TRBD1. The CDR3 extends over 15 amino acids. V lost 2 bases to trimming and J lost 4 bases; unmatched junction nucleotides: 6. The DNA for the CDR3 is TGTGCCAGCAGTTTATATGCCGGACAGGGCACTGAAGCTTTCTTT. Amino acids: CASSLYAGQGTEAFF.

This sequence joins TRBV7-9 and TRBJ1-1; 8 positions agree with TRBD1. CDR1 is SEHNR, CDR2 FQNEAQ, per germline (reference sequence). The CDR3 has 13 amino acids. With V trimmed by 1 base and J by 11 bases, 6 bases remained unmatched. Here the CDR3 DNA reads TGTGCCAGCAGCTTAGAGGGACAGGCGGGGGCTTTCTTT. It codes for CASSLEGQAGAFF.

The V and J genes are TRBV3-1 and TRBJ2-3; 8 nucleotides agree with TRBD2. Germline lookup yields CDR1 LGHDT and CDR2 YNNKEL (reference sequence). This CDR3 is built from 16 residues. Trimming removed 0 bases from V and 4 bases from J; junction bases left unmatched: 6. The CDR3 is CASSQDFAGGADTQYF. Here the CDR3 DNA reads TGTGCCAGCAGCCAAGATTTTGCGGGGGGCGCAGATACGCAGTATTTT.

With regard to this clonotype: Sequence at one end of the junction differs from germline and may be a read error. The DNA for the CDR3 is TGCGCCAGTAGCCAAGATGGTCGGGGGGGGTACAATGAGCAGTACTTC. It yields the protein CASSQDGRGGYNEQYF. The chain has TRBV4-3 and TRBJ2-5, with 8 bases matching TRBD2. Germline V gene sequence: CDR1 LGHNA, CDR2 YSLEER. This CDR3 has 16 amino acids.